The T cell receptor (beta chain) under discussion was sequenced for a study of CD8 T cells in Susac syndrome. Random hexamers were used to reverse transcribe the RNA input (roughly 0.5 to 1 ug). MiXCR, applied by TCRdb to the immunoSEQ multiplex PCR reads, yields one record per CDR3 protein. The table lists under 200,000 distinct CDR3 sequences, 91% of them singletons. With 4 bases removed from V and 4 bases from J, the gap between germline ends came to 11 bases. From germline, CDR1 is SGHRS and CDR2 YFSETQ. The CDR3 loop spans 13 amino acids. Sequences were obtained from CD4+ T cells from PBMCs. The chain links TRBV5-1 to TRBJ1-1; D gene ambiguous. The sequence was obtained from a human donor with Susac syndrome. The CDR3 is CASSIMGTTEAFF. CDR3 coding DNA: TGCGCCAGCAGCATAATGGGTACCACTGAAGCTTTCTTT.